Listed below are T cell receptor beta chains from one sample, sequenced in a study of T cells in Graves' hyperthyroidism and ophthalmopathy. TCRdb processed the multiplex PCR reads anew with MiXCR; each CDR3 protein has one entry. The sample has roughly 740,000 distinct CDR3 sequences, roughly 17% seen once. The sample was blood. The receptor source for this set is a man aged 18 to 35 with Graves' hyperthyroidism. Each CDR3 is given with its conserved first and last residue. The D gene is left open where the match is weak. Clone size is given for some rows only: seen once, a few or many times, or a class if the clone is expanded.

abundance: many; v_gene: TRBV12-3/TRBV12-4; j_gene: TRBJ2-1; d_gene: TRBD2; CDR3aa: CASTPLAGVYNEQFF; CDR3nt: TGTGCCAGCACGCCGCTAGCGGGAGTCTACAATGAGCAGTTCTTC
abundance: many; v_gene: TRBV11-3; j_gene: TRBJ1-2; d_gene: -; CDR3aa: CASSWAGVNYGYTF; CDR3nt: TGTGCCAGCAGCTGGGCAGGGGTTAACTATGGCTACACCTTC
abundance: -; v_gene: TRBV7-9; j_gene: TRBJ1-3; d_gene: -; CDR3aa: CASSSVRGGTSGNTIYF; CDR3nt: TGTGCCAGCAGTTCCGTCCGGGGGGGTACCTCTGGAAACACCATATATTTT
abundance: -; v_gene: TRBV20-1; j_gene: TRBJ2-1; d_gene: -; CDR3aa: CSASGQRYNEQFF; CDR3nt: TGCAGTGCTAGTGGTCAGCGGTACAATGAGCAGTTCTTC
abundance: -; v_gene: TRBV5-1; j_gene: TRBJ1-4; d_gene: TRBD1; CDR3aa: CASSLGQAATNEKLFF; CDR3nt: TGCGCCAGCAGCCTGGGACAGGCCGCAACTAATGAAAAACTGTTTTTT
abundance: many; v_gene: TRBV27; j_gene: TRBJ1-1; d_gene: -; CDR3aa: CASSFGTNTEAFF; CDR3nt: TGTGCCAGCAGCTTCGGCACGAACACTGAAGCTTTCTTT
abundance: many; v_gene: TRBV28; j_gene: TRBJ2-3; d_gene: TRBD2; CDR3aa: CASSSSRLASTDTQYF; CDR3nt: TGTGCCAGCAGTTCCTCTCGACTAGCGAGCACAGATACGCAGTATTTT
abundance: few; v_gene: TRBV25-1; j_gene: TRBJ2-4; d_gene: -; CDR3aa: CASRSWGHNIQYF; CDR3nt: TGTGCCAGCCGATCCTGGGGACACAACATTCAGTACTTC
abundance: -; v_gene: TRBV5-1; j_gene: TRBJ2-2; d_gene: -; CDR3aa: CASSLFFGGELFF; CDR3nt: TGCGCCAGCAGCTTGTTTTTCGGTGGGGAGCTGTTTTTT
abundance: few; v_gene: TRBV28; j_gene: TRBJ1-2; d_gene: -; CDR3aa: CASSSEPGTQNYGYTF; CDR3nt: TGTGCCAGCAGTTCCGAACCGGGAACCCAAAACTATGGCTACACCTTC
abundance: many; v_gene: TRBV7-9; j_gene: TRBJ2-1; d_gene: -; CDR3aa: CASSPGRGQFF; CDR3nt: TGTGCCAGCAGCCCCGGTAGGGGGCAGTTCTTC
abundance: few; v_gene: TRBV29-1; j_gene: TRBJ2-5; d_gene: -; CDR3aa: CSVGGWGETQYF; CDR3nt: TGCAGCGTTGGAGGGTGGGGAGAGACCCAGTACTTC
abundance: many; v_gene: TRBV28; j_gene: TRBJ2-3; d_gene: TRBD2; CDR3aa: CASSIIAGGSDTQYF; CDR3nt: TGTGCCAGCAGTATTATAGCGGGAGGTTCAGATACGCAGTATTTT
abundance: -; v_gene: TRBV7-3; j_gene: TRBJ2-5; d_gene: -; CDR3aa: CASSLTNGDLETQYF; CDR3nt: TGTGCCAGCAGCTTAACGAATGGGGATTTAGAGACCCAGTACTTC
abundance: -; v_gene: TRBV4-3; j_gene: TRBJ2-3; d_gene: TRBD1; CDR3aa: CASSPRQGSSTDTQYF; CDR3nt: TGCGCCAGCAGCCCACGACAGGGGTCTAGCACAGATACGCAGTATTTT
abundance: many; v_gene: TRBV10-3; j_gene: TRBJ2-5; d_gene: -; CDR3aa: CAISEPRGGALQETQYF; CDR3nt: TGTGCCATCAGTGAGCCCCGAGGGGGAGCCCTACAAGAGACCCAGTACTTC
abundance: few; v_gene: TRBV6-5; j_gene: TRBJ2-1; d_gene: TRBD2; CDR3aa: CASSSSTSGRAYNEQFF; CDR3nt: TGTGCCAGCAGTTCCTCGACTAGCGGGAGGGCCTACAATGAGCAGTTCTTC
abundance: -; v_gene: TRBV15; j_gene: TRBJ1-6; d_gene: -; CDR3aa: CATSRTGGGDSLLHF; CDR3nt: TGTGCCACCAGCAGGACAGGCGGCGGGGATTCACTCCTCCACTTT
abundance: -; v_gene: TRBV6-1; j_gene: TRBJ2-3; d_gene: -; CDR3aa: CASSQLLFVGTDTQYF; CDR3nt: TGTGCCAGCAGTCAACTACTCTTCGTAGGCACAGATACGCAGTATTTT
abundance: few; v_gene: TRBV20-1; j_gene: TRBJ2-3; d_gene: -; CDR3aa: CSAREGGFADTQYF; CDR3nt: TGCAGTGCTAGGGAGGGTGGGTTCGCAGATACGCAGTATTTT
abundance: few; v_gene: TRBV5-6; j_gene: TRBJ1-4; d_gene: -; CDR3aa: CASSFGPPTNEKLFF; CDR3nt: TGTGCCAGCAGCTTCGGACCGCCAACTAATGAAAAACTGTTTTTT
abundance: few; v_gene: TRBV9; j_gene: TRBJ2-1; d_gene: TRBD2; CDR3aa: CASSVSGRVPNEQFF; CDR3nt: TGTGCCAGCAGCGTTAGCGGGAGGGTTCCTAATGAGCAGTTCTTC
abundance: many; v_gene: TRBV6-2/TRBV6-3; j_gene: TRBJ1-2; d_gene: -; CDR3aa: CASSYSTGVNYGYTF; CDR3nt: TGTGCCAGCAGTTACTCGACAGGAGTAAACTATGGCTACACCTTC
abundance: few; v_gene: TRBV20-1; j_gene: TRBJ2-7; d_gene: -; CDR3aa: CSATNPAVSYEQYF; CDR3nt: TGCAGTGCAACGAACCCAGCGGTATCCTACGAGCAGTACTTC
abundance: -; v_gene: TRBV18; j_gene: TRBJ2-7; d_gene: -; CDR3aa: CASSRAGVFFEQYF; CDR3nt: TGTGCCAGCTCACGGGCAGGGGTCTTCTTCGAGCAGTACTTC
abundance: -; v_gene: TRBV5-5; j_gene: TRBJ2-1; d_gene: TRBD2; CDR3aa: CASSLVGASGSVNEQFF; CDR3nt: TGTGCCAGCAGCTTGGTGGGGGCTAGCGGGAGCGTAAATGAGCAGTTCTTC
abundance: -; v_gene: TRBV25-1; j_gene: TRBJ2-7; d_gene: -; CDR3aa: CASSEGTATYEQYF; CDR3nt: TGTGCCAGCTCAGAGGGGACGGCAACCTACGAGCAGTACTTC
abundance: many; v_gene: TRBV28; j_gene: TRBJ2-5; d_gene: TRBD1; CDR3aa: CASSAGQGISETQYF; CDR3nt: TGTGCCAGCAGCGCTGGACAGGGTATCTCGGAGACCCAGTACTTC
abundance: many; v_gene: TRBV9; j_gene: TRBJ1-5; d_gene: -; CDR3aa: CASSVDYRRGEPQHF; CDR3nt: TGTGCCAGCAGCGTAGATTACAGGCGAGGGGAGCCCCAGCATTTT
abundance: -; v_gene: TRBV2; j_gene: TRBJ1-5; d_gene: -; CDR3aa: CAGSRTVSNQPQHF; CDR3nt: TGTGCCGGCAGTCGGACGGTTAGCAATCAGCCCCAGCATTTT
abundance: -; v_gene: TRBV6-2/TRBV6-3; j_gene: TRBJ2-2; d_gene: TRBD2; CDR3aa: CASSYLAGGPDTGELFF; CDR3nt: TGTGCCAGCAGTTACCTAGCGGGAGGGCCGGACACCGGGGAGCTGTTTTTT
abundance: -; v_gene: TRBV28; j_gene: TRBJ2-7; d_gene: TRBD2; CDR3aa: CASSPALAGVSYEQYF; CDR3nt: TGTGCCAGCAGTCCGGCGCTAGCGGGAGTTTCCTACGAGCAGTACTTC
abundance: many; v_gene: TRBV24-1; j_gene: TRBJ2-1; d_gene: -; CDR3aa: CATSDPYNEQFF; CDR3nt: TGTGCCACCAGTGATCCGTACAATGAGCAGTTCTTC
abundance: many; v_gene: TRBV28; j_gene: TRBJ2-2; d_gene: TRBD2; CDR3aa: CASSLSGRSGELFF; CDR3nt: TGTGCCAGCAGCCTCAGCGGGAGGTCCGGGGAGCTGTTTTTT
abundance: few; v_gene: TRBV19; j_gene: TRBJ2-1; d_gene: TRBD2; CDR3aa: CASSMTSGGGNEQFF; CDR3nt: TGTGCCAGTAGTATGACTAGCGGGGGGGGCAATGAGCAGTTCTTC
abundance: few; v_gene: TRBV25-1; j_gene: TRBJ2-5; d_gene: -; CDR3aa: CASSESAKIETQYF; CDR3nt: TGTGCCAGCAGTGAATCTGCAAAGATAGAGACCCAGTACTTC
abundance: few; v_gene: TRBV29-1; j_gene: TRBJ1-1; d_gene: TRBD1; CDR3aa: CSGTGTGESTEAFF; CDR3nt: TGCAGCGGGACCGGGACAGGGGAGTCCACTGAAGCTTTCTTT
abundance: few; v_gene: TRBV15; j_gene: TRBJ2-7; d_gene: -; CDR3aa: CATSRGMAYEQYF; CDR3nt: TGTGCCACCAGCAGAGGGATGGCCTACGAGCAGTACTTC
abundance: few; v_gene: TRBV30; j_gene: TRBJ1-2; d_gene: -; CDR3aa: CAWSVRPADYGYTF; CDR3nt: TGTGCCTGGAGTGTACGACCAGCGGACTATGGCTACACCTTC
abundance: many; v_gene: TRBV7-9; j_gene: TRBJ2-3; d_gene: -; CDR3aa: CASSQGGRDTQYF; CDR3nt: TGTGCCAGCAGCCAAGGGGGGAGAGATACGCAGTATTTT
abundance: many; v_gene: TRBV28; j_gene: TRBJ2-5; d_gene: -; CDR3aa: CASTLGRGRKYF; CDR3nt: TGTGCCAGCACCTTGGGCCGCGGTAGGAAGTACTTC
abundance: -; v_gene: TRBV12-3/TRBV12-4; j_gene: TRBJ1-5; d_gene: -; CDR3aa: CASSVSGGRGQPQHF; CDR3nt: TGTGCCAGCAGTGTCTCTGGTGGGCGCGGTCAGCCCCAGCATTTT
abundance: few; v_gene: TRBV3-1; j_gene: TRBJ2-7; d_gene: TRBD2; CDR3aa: CASSQAGRMGEQYF; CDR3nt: TGTGCCAGCAGCCAAGCCGGGAGGATGGGCGAGCAGTACTTC
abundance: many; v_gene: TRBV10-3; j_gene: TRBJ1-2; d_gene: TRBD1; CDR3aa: CAISDPGTGLYGYTF; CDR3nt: TGTGCCATCAGTGACCCCGGGACAGGGCTCTATGGCTACACCTTC
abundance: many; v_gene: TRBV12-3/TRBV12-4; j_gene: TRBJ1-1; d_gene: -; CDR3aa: CASSLETDTEAFF; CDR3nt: TGTGCCAGCAGTTTAGAGACGGACACTGAAGCTTTCTTT
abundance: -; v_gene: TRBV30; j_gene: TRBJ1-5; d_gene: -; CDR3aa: CAWRGRANQPQHF; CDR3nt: TGTGCCTGGAGGGGTCGGGCCAATCAGCCCCAGCATTTT
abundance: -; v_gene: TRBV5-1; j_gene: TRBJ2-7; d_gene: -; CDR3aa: CASSRLGGRADEQYF; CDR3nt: TGCGCCAGCAGCCGGCTAGGCGGTAGGGCCGACGAGCAGTACTTC
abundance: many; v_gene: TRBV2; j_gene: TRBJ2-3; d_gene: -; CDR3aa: CASSETGFSTDTQYF; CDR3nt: TGTGCCAGCAGTGAAACAGGGTTTAGCACAGATACGCAGTATTTT
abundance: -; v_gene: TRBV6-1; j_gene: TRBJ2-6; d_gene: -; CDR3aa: CASKNGVAGANVLTF; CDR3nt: TGTGCCAGCAAAAACGGGGTTGCTGGGGCCAACGTCCTGACTTTC
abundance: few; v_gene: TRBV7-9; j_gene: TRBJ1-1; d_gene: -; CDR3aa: CASSLSRGIEAFF; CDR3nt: TGTGCCAGCAGCTTAAGTCGGGGGATTGAAGCTTTCTTT
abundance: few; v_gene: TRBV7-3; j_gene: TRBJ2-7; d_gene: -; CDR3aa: CASSLQGGVSYEQYF; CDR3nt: TGTGCCAGCAGCCTACAGGGGGGGGTGTCCTACGAGCAGTACTTC
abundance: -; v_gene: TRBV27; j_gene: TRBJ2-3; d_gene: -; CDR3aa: CASSFSTFGGTDTQYF; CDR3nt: TGTGCCAGCAGTTTCTCGACCTTTGGGGGCACAGATACGCAGTATTTT
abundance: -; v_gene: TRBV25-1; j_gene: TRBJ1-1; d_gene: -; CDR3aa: CASSESTGCTEAFF; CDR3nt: TGTGCCAGCAGTGAATCGACAGGATGCACTGAAGCTTTCTTT
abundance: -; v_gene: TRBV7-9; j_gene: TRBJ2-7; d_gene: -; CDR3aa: CASSKGYHEQYF; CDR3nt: TGTGCCAGCAGCAAAGGGTACCACGAGCAGTACTTC
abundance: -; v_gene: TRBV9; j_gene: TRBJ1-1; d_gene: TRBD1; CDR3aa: CASSEILEGASRAFF; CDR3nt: TGTGCCAGCAGCGAGATATTGGAGGGGGCGAGCCGAGCTTTCTTT
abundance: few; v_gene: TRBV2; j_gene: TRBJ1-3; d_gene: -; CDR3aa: CASSERRNTIYF; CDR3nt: TGTGCCAGCAGTGAGAGGCGAAACACCATATATTTT
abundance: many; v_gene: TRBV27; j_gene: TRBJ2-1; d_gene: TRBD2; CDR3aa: CASSQRELAEPHNEQFF; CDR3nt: TGTGCCAGCAGTCAAAGGGAGCTAGCGGAGCCTCACAATGAGCAGTTCTTC
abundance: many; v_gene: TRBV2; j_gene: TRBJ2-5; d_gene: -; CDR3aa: CASSEQRGSGETQYF; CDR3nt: TGTGCCAGCAGTGAGCAACGGGGGAGTGGGGAGACCCAGTACTTC
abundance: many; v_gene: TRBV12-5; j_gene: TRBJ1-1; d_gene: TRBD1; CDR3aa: CASGLTLTGSEAWTEAFF; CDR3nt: TGTGCTAGTGGTCTTACCCTGACAGGGAGTGAGGCCTGGACTGAAGCTTTCTTT
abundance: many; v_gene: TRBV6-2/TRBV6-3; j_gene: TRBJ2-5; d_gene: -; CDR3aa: CASIRKGSDTTQYF; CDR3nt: TGTGCCAGCATACGAAAAGGGTCCGATACGACCCAGTACTTC